Listed here are 32 T cell receptor beta chains from one sample, sequenced in a study of cytomegalovirus exposure and HLA in healthy donors. The PCR had 60 Vbeta and 13 Jbeta primers. Only in-frame clones appear in the TCRdb table, and some are missing; sequencing was by immunoSEQ multiplex PCR. This sample has about 70,000 clones, with approximately 60% found just once. The sequenced sample was PBMCs. These receptor sequences come from a man under 40 in good health and CMV-seronegative.

This chain connects TRBV7-7 to TRBJ2-2; D possibly corresponds to TRBD1 (6 bases). The germline V gene has CDR1 SSHAT and CDR2 FNYEAQ (reference sequence). V was shortened by 6 bases and J by 1 base, with 9 bases between the two germline ends. This CDR3 contains 14 residues. CDR3: CASSPTGNTGELFF. The CDR3 nucleotides are TGTGCCAGCAGTCCGACAGGGAACACCGGGGAGCTGTTTTTT.

In DNA, the CDR3 is TGTGCCATCAGTGAAGCACTGGTGGGGGACAGATCCTACGAGCAGTACTTC. Translating it yields CAISEALVGDRSYEQYF. The genes are TRBV10-3 and TRBJ2-7; 7 bases agree with TRBD1. CDR1 ENHRY and CDR2 SYGVKD come from the germline V gene. CDR3 length: 17 residues. J lost 1 base, V lost 3 bases, and 12 bases had no gene match.

The CDR3 nucleotides are TGCAGCGTTGAAAACTTAGAGCGGGAGCTCTACAATGAGCAGTTCTTC. Translating it yields CSVENLERELYNEQFF. The rearrangement links TRBV29-1 to TRBJ2-1, with 8 bases matching TRBD2. The length of the CDR3 is 16 residues. CDR1 is SQVTM, CDR2 ANQGSEA, per germline. V lost 2 bases and J lost 3; bases outside the gene matches: 9.

V usage is TRBV4-1 and J usage is TRBJ2-1, with 13 bases that match TRBD2. The CDR3 sequence is 16 residues long. From germline, CDR1 is MGHRA and CDR2 YSYEKL. Trimming took 1 base from V and 4 from J; bases not matched to a gene: 1. The CDR3 DNA follows: TGCGCCAGCAGCCAAGCGGGACTAGCGGGGTACAATGAGCAGTTCTTC. Amino acid sequence: CASSQAGLAGYNEQFF.

This chain links TRBV6-5 with TRBJ2-6, with D unresolved. Deletions cut 2 bases from V and 4 bases from J, with 9 bases between. This CDR3 comprises 15 residues. CDR1 is MNHEY, CDR2 SVGAGI, per germline. The CDR3 bases are TGTGCCAGCAGTTACAGCGTTTCCGGGGCCAACGTCCTGACTTTC. It yields the protein CASSYSVSGANVLTF.

J is TRBJ2-1 and V is TRBV4-2, with 8 bases matching TRBD2. This CDR3 is 16 amino acids long. Looked up from germline, CDR1 is LGHNA and CDR2 is YNFKEQ. V was pared by 0 bases and J by 0 bases, with 1 base of the junction left unmatched. CDR3 DNA sequence: TGTGCCAGCAGCCAAGATGGGACTAGCTCCTACAATGAGCAGTTCTTC. This encodes CASSQDGTSSYNEQFF.

The rearrangement joins TRBV11-1 to TRBJ2-1, with 7 nucleotides matching TRBD2. This CDR3 comprises 15 residues. Losses at the gene ends were 4 bases for V and 1 base for J; bases not matched to a gene: 4. From germline, CDR1 is SGHAT and CDR2 FQDESV (reference sequence). CDR3 sequence reads: CASSYGGGSYNEQFF. The CDR3 DNA follows: TGTGCCAGCAGCTATGGGGGGGGATCCTACAATGAGCAGTTCTTC.

This clone was counted a few times. This sequence joins TRBV30 and TRBJ2-3, with D possibly being TRBD2 (5 bases). CDR3 size: 18 residues. V was trimmed by 2 bases and J by 0 bases, leaving 21 bases between them. CDR1 and CDR2 from the germline V gene are GTSNPN and SVGIG (reference sequence). The CDR3 loop is CAWSLGGARGSSTDTQYF. DNA of the CDR3: TGTGCCTGGAGTTTGGGTGGAGCCCGGGGTTCTAGCACAGATACGCAGTATTTT.

This chain joins TRBV29-1 and TRBJ2-7, with 10 bases aligning to TRBD1. Germline V gene lookup returns CDR1 SQVTM and CDR2 ANQGSEA. The ends lost 6 bases at V and 0 bases at J; junction bases unmatched: 2. The CDR3 is 13 amino acids. The CDR3 sequence is CSVGQGFSYEQYF. In nucleotides, the CDR3 is TGCAGCGTGGGACAGGGGTTCTCCTACGAGCAGTACTTC.

This rearrangement joins TRBV7-9 to TRBJ2-7; 9 nucleotides agree with TRBD2. Germline trimming cut 5 bases from V and 3 bases from J; bases unmatched to any gene: 5. CDR1 and CDR2 from the germline V gene are SEHNR and FQNEAQ (reference sequence). The CDR3 loop spans 14 amino acids. The CDR3 bases are TGTGCCAGCAGCCGTAGCGGGGGAGGCTACGAGCAGTACTTC. Residues: CASSRSGGGYEQYF.

This clone has just one count. CDR3 nucleotide sequence: TGTGCCAGCAGAGGGTCAGGGGGCGGCAATTCACCCCTCCACTTT. Protein product: CASRGSGGGNSPLHF. The chain uses TRBV7-9 and TRBJ1-6; 8 positions match TRBD1. The germline gives CDR1 SEHNR, CDR2 FQNEAQ (reference sequence). The CDR3 sequence is 15 residues long. With V trimmed by 6 bases and J by 7 bases, 8 bases remained unmatched.

CDR3 in amino acids: CASTSVGTRGPSYTGELFF. The CDR3 region has the DNA TGTGCCAGCACTTCAGTCGGGACAAGGGGCCCTAGTTACACCGGGGAGCTGTTTTTT. The rearrangement joins TRBV2 to TRBJ2-2; TRBD1 might be the D (6 bases). Trimming removed 7 bases at V and 3 bases at J, with 27 bases between. The V gene's germline CDR1 is SNHLY and CDR2 FYNNEI. The CDR3 length is 19 residues. Complete variable domain (other parts from reference TRBV2 and TRBJ2-2): EPEVTQTPSHQVTQMGQEVILRCVPISNHLYFYWYRQILGQKVEFLVSFYNNEISEKSEIFDDQFSVERPDGSNFTLKIRSTKLEDSAMYFCASTSVGTRGPSYTGELFFGEGSRLTVL.

J is TRBJ2-7 and V is TRBV11-1, with 9 bases matching TRBD1. Unmatched junction bases numbered 4, after V lost 4 bases and J lost 3 bases. Germline values: CDR1 SGHAT, CDR2 FQDESV (reference sequence). CDR3 length equals 14 residues. CDR3 loop: CASSYRTGVYEQYF. The CDR3, as DNA: TGTGCCAGCAGCTACCGGACAGGGGTCTACGAGCAGTACTTC.

The rearrangement links TRBV10-3 to TRBJ2-5, with TRBD2 matching 12 bases. The CDR3 length is 14 residues. The V gene's germline CDR1 is ENHRY and CDR2 SYGVKD. Trimming at V came to 10 bases and at J to 0 bases, leaving 3 bases not matched to a gene. CDR3: CANTSGGYQETQYF. The CDR3 region has the DNA TGTGCCAATACTAGCGGGGGGTACCAAGAGACCCAGTACTTC.

The V and J genes are TRBV19 and TRBJ1-4; no definite D call. Germline CDR1 and CDR2: LNHDA and SQIVND (reference sequence). This CDR3 spans 13 amino acids. Trimming left V 5 bases short and J 4 bases short, with 8 bases between. The CDR3 bases are TGTGCCAGTAGTGATCAGGTTAATGAAAAACTGTTTTTT. Its translation is CASSDQVNEKLFF.

The count of this clone is one. V gene TRBV29-1 combines with J gene TRBJ1-2; TRBD1 agrees at 7 bases. The germline V gene has CDR1 SQVTM and CDR2 ANQGSEA. The CDR3 is 14 amino acids. The J segment lost 7 bases and the V segment lost 0 bases, leaving 8 bases of the junction unmatched. CDR3 residues: CSVEDYRGGGGYTF. For the CDR3, the DNA is TGCAGCGTTGAAGACTACAGGGGAGGTGGTGGCTACACCTTC.

The chain employs TRBV5-4 and TRBJ1-2, with 9 bases that match TRBD1. Trimming took 0 bases from V and 6 from J; bases not matched to a gene: 9. Germline CDR1 reads SGHNT; CDR2 reads YYREEE (reference sequence). This CDR3 has 16 amino acids. The CDR3 bases are TGTGCCAGCAGCTTGGGGGGGGGACAGGGCGTCGATGGCTACACCTTC. It is translated as CASSLGGGQGVDGYTF.

The J gene is TRBJ1-1, the V gene TRBV5-1, with D maybe TRBD1 (6 bases). CDR1 is SGHRS and CDR2 is YFSETQ in the germline V gene. This CDR3 region has 11 residues. Trimming pared 4 bases from V and 7 bases from J, leaving 8 bases between. CDR3: CASSLQGEAFF. CDR3 nucleotides: TGCGCCAGCAGCCTACAGGGTGAAGCTTTCTTT.

This sequence joins TRBV11-2 and TRBJ1-6; maybe TRBD1 (5 bases). This CDR3 spans 14 amino acids. The germline V gene has CDR1 SGHAT and CDR2 FQNNGV. The germline V and J ends were trimmed by 5 bases and 9 bases, with 14 bases remaining between them. The CDR3 region is CASSLRTGLSPLHF. The CDR3 DNA sequence: TGTGCCAGCAGCCTGAGAACAGGCCTTTCACCCCTCCACTTT.

By proportion, this clone is medium-sized. The rearrangement links TRBV6-5 to TRBJ1-1, with TRBD1 as a possible D gene (6 bases). Per germline, CDR1 MNHEY and CDR2 SVGAGI. The CDR3 has 13 amino acids. V was cut by 2 bases and J by 5 bases, with 9 bases left in between. The CDR3 DNA reads as TGTGCCAGCAGTTACGGGGGCGTAACTGAAGCTTTCTTT. This sequence encodes CASSYGGVTEAFF.

The CDR3 sequence is CASSLAGQGARNQPQHF. CDR3 in DNA: TGTGCCAGCAGCTTAGCTGGACAGGGGGCGCGCAATCAGCCCCAGCATTTT. This chain uses TRBV7-8 with TRBJ1-5; 11 bases are shared with TRBD1. There are 17 residues in the CDR3. CDR1 SGHVS and CDR2 FQNEAQ come from the germline V gene. The trim removed 0 bases at V and 2 bases at J, leaving 3 bases unmatched.

The rearrangement joins TRBV10-1 to TRBJ2-7; TRBD2 aligns across 7 bases. This CDR3 has 16 amino acids. Germline assignment: CDR1 WNHNN and CDR2 SYGVQD (reference sequence). Trimming cost V 6 bases and J 0 bases; bases outside gene matches: 11. This CDR3 reads CASRGGRNQSSYEQYF. The DNA for the CDR3 is TGCGCCAGCAGGGGGGGGAGGAATCAGAGCTCCTACGAGCAGTACTTC.

As concerns this clone: At the DNA level, this CDR3 is encoded by other sequences in the same sample as well. The chain joins TRBV6-5 to TRBJ1-6, with 8 bases that match TRBD1. Germline CDR1 is MNHEY and CDR2 is SVGAGI. This CDR3 has 15 residues. V shed 6 bases, J shed 4 bases, and the junction held 5 bases outside the gene matches. CDR3 bases: TGTGCCAGCAGGGAACGACAGGGGTATAATTCACCCCTCCACTTT. Translation gives CASRERQGYNSPLHF.

The V and J genes are TRBV4-1 and TRBJ2-7; D perhaps matches TRBD2 (5 bases). CDR1 is MGHRA, CDR2 YSYEKL, per germline. V lost 1 base and J 2 bases, leaving 15 bases between the germline ends. The CDR3 runs 16 residues. CDR3 protein: CASSQVLGGGTYEQYF. For the CDR3, the DNA is TGCGCCAGCAGCCAAGTTCTGGGTGGAGGCACCTACGAGCAGTACTTC.

This clone was seen only once. J is TRBJ2-2 and V is TRBV6-1; 7 bases fit TRBD2. Germline loops: CDR1 MNHNS, CDR2 SASEGT. V was pared by 6 bases and J by 0 bases, with 4 bases of the junction left unmatched. This CDR3 contains 15 residues. The CDR3 bases are TGTGCCAGCAGATGGGAGGGGTCGAACACCGGGGAGCTGTTTTTT. Translating gives CASRWEGSNTGELFF.

The chain uses TRBV9 and TRBJ1-6; D call uncertain. From germline, CDR1 is SGDLS and CDR2 YYNGEE. The CDR3 extends over 14 amino acids. With 4 bases removed from V and 7 bases from J, the gap between germline ends came to 12 bases. The CDR3 reads CASSSRGGNSPLHF. In DNA, the CDR3 is TGTGCCAGCAGCTCCCGGGGTGGCAATTCACCCCTCCACTTT.

This sequence joins TRBV2 and TRBJ1-3, with 7 nucleotides matching TRBD1. The trim removed 4 bases at V and 0 bases at J, leaving 6 bases unmatched. Germline loops: CDR1 SNHLY, CDR2 FYNNEI. The CDR3 has 16 residues. CDR3 sequence: CASSATGATSGNTIYF. The CDR3 DNA reads TGTGCCAGCAGTGCCACAGGGGCGACCTCTGGAAACACCATATATTTT.

This clone showed up just once. The rearrangement links TRBV18 to TRBJ2-3; D uncertain. V dropped 2 bases and J dropped 2 bases, with 8 bases sitting between them. The germline V gene has CDR1 KGHSH and CDR2 LQKENI. This CDR3 contains 14 residues. The CDR3 DNA follows: TGTGCCAGCTCACCAGTAGCTGTCACAGATACGCAGTATTTT. Amino acids: CASSPVAVTDTQYF.

Only a few counts were recorded for this clone. This chain joins TRBV5-4 and TRBJ1-2; tentatively, D is TRBD1 (5 bases). The CDR3 consists of 13 residues. Between the trimmed V and J ends, which lost 2 bases and 8 bases, there was a span of 13 bases. Per the germline V gene, CDR1 is SGHNT and CDR2 is YYREEE (reference sequence). The CDR3: CASSFAGDRGYTF. The CDR3 bases are TGTGCCAGCAGCTTTGCGGGGGACCGAGGCTACACCTTC.

The chain employs TRBV7-9 and TRBJ1-1, with D hard to call. CDR3 length equals 12 residues. Per the germline V gene, CDR1 is SEHNR and CDR2 is FQNEAQ (reference sequence). V lost 1 base, J lost 7 bases, and 7 bases lay in between. CDR3 nucleotides: TGTGCCAGCAGCTTAGGCAGTAATGAAGCTTTCTTT. Translation gives CASSLGSNEAFF. The full variable domain, with the rest looked up from reference TRBV7-9 and TRBJ1-1, is DTGVSQNPRHKITKRGQNVTFRCDPISEHNRLYWYRQTLGQGPEFLTYFQNEAQLEKSRLLSDRFSAERPKGSFSTLEIQRTEQGDSAMYLCASSLGSNEAFFGQGTRLTVV.

The chain links TRBV13 to TRBJ2-7; tentatively, D is TRBD1 (7 bases). Germline CDR1 and CDR2: PRHDT and FYEKMQ (reference sequence). Trimming shortened V by 0 bases and J by 4 bases, and 13 bases separated the two germline ends. This CDR3 is built from 15 residues. The chain's CDR3 is CASSLGRSGGYEQYF. The CDR3 DNA reads as TGTGCCAGCAGCTTAGGCCGTTCAGGGGGGTACGAGCAGTACTTC.

The chain carries TRBV5-1 and TRBJ2-3; 10 bases map to TRBD1. The CDR3 covers 17 residues. Germline-derived CDR1 and CDR2 are SGHRS and YFSETQ. Germline trimming cut 0 bases from V and 4 bases from J; bases unmatched to any gene: 8. Written as DNA, the CDR3 is TGCGCCAGCAGCTTGGGGTACGCGGGACAGGGGCCAGATACGCAGTATTTT. This translates into CASSLGYAGQGPDTQYF.